These 14 T cell receptor beta chains were sequenced from one sample in a study of OX40 agonist ivuxolimab in advanced cancers. The library was made by the immunoSEQ multiplex PCR assay. The immuneACCESS repertoire file appears here via TCRdb, limited to in-frame rearrangements. These files lack a portion of the clones; in checked studies, under half of the deficit traces to unresolved V genes, and the cause of the others is not known. The sample table shows over 60,000 clones, and around nine tenths are seen once. The leading ten clones occupy over 0.35% of the sample. Specimen: CD4+ or CD8+ T cells sorted from blood, collected in a trial of the OX40 agonist ivuxolimab. The source of these receptors is an adult with an advanced solid tumor such as melanoma, head and neck, liver or kidney cancer.

The chain recombines TRBV5-1 with TRBJ2-6, with TRBD1 as a possible D gene (6 bases). There are 18 residues in the CDR3. V lost 4 bases and J lost 0, with 17 bases in between. Germline CDR1 SGHRS, CDR2 YFSETQ. The CDR3 nucleotides are TGCGCCAGCAGCCTAACCCCGACAGGTGGCTCTGGGGCCAACGTCCTGACTTTC. Its protein is CASSLTPTGGSGANVLTF.

The V gene is TRBV6-1, the J gene TRBJ1-1; 10 bases are a match to TRBD1. Germline V gives CDR1 MNHNS, CDR2 SASEGT. CDR3 size: 15 residues. The V gene end was trimmed by 10 bases and the J gene end by 3 bases; junction bases not matched to a gene: 11. The CDR3 reads CATDRGLTTYTEAFF. CDR3 coding DNA: TGTGCCACCGACAGGGGGCTCACGACCTACACTGAAGCTTTCTTT.

The rearrangement joins TRBV6-5 to TRBJ2-2; 10 bases agree with TRBD1. The germline V gene encodes CDR1 MNHEY and CDR2 SVGAGI. Trimming took 2 bases from V and 4 from J; bases not matched to a gene: 1. This CDR3 is built from 15 residues. CDR3 DNA sequence: TGTGCCAGCAGTTACAGGACAGGGGGCACCGGGGAGCTGTTTTTT. Protein sequence: CASSYRTGGTGELFF.

CDR3 loop: CAALTGGSGANVLTF. CDR3 DNA: TGTGCCGCCCTTACCGGGGGCTCTGGGGCCAACGTCCTGACTTTC. The chain links TRBV6-1 to TRBJ2-6, with a tentative D call TRBD2 (6 bases). Germline CDR1 MNHNS, CDR2 SASEGT. V lost 11 bases to trimming and J lost 0 bases, with 14 bases between them. This CDR3 is built from 15 residues.

The J gene is TRBJ1-2, the V gene TRBV30; D possibly corresponds to TRBD1 (6 bases). The germline V and J ends were trimmed by 0 bases and 7 bases, with 12 bases remaining between them. The CDR3 has 13 residues. Germline lookup yields CDR1 GTSNPN and CDR2 SVGIG (reference sequence). The CDR3 loop is CAWSVEQGGGYTF. CDR3 coding DNA: TGTGCCTGGAGTGTAGAACAGGGAGGTGGCTACACCTTC.

V is TRBV18 and J is TRBJ2-7, with 8 bases aligning to TRBD2. The CDR3 totals 14 residues. Germline V gene lookup returns CDR1 KGHSH and CDR2 LQKENI. J lost 2 bases, V lost 4 bases, and 4 bases had no gene match. The CDR3 sequence: CASSQDSGTYEQYF. The CDR3 DNA reads as TGTGCCAGCTCACAAGATAGCGGGACCTACGAGCAGTACTTC.

This chain's CDR3 is CSVDQSQGGETQYF. CDR3 in DNA: TGCAGCGTTGACCAGAGTCAGGGGGGAGAGACCCAGTACTTC. The chain links TRBV29-1 to TRBJ2-5; possibly TRBD1 for D (7 bases). Trimming pared 3 bases from V and 4 bases from J, leaving 15 bases between. CDR1 and CDR2 (germline): SQVTM, ANQGSEA. The CDR3 runs 14 residues.

The chain uses TRBV7-8 and TRBJ2-1, with 12 nucleotides matching TRBD2. This CDR3 contains 19 residues. The germline V gene encodes CDR1 SGHVS and CDR2 FQNEAQ. J gave up 0 bases and V 5 bases, and 11 bases lay outside the gene matches. The CDR3 bases are TGTGCCAGCAGCGGCCCGGGACTAGCGGGTCCGAGCTCCTACAATGAGCAGTTCTTC. Translated: CASSGPGLAGPSSYNEQFF.

This clone was detected a few times. The chain recombines TRBV7-2 with TRBJ2-5; TRBD2 aligns across 7 bases. The V gene end was trimmed by 5 bases and the J gene end by 1 base; junction bases not matched to a gene: 7. Germline V gene data show CDR1 as SGHTA and CDR2 as FQGNSA. The CDR3 runs 15 residues. The CDR3 region has the DNA TGTGCCAGCAGCCTCACATTAGCGGGCCAAGAGACCCAGTACTTC. This encodes CASSLTLAGQETQYF.

The rearrangement joins TRBV27 to TRBJ2-7; tentatively, D is TRBD1 (7 bases). The CDR3 is made up of 14 amino acids. V lost 6 bases and J lost 7, with 19 bases in between. Germline V gives CDR1 MNHEY, CDR2 SMNVEV (reference sequence). The CDR3 reads CASSRSGGIWEQYF. CDR3 bases: TGTGCCAGCAGCCGATCAGGGGGGATATGGGAGCAGTACTTC.

The genes are TRBV6-1 and TRBJ1-5, with D possibly matching TRBD1 (5 bases). V was shortened by 4 bases and J by 3 bases, with 10 bases between the two germline ends. Germline V gene lookup returns CDR1 MNHNS and CDR2 SASEGT. The CDR3 consists of 14 residues. The CDR3 reads CASSVSGDNQPQHF. CDR3 nucleotides: TGTGCCAGCAGTGTATCGGGGGACAATCAGCCCCAGCATTTT.

This rearrangement joins TRBV6-6 to TRBJ2-5; 7 nucleotides line up with TRBD1. Trimming cost V 4 bases and J 5 bases; bases outside gene matches: 7. CDR1 MNHNY and CDR2 SVGAGI come from the germline V gene (reference sequence). This CDR3 contains 14 residues. CDR3: CASSSDRVRETQYF. Written as DNA, the CDR3 is TGTGCCAGCAGTTCAGACAGGGTTCGGGAGACCCAGTACTTC.

V usage is TRBV6-1 and J usage is TRBJ1-5, with D tentatively TRBD1 (6 bases). This CDR3 is 15 amino acids long. Trimming shortened V by 6 bases and J by 1 base, and 13 bases separated the two germline ends. CDR1 is MNHNS and CDR2 is SASEGT in the germline V gene. CDR3 amino acids: CASRLTGPSNQPQHF. Written as DNA, the CDR3 is TGTGCCAGCAGGCTTACAGGGCCGAGCAATCAGCCCCAGCATTTT.

The chain links TRBV7-8 to TRBJ2-1; 14 bases are a match to TRBD2. In germline, CDR1 is SGHVS, CDR2 FQNEAQ. The CDR3 spans 19 residues. The junction had 10 bases not matched to a gene; V was cut back by 1 base and J by 5 bases. The CDR3 sequence is CASSLGGWGLAGVNNEQFF. In nucleotides, the CDR3 is TGTGCCAGCAGCTTAGGCGGATGGGGACTAGCGGGAGTTAACAATGAGCAGTTCTTC.